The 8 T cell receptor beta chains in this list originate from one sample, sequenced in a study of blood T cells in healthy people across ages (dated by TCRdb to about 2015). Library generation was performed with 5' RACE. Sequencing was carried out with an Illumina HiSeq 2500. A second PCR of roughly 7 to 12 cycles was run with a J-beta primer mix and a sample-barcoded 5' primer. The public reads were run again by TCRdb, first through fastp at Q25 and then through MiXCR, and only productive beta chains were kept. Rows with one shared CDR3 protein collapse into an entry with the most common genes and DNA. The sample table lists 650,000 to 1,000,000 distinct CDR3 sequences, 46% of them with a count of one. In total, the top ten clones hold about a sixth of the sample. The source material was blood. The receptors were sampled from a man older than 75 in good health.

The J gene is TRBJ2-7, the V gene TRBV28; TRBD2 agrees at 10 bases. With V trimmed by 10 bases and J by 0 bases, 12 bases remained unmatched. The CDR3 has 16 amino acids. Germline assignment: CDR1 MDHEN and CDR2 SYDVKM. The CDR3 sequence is CATTPGLATSSYEQYF. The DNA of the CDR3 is TGTGCCACTACCCCGGGACTAGCGACGAGCTCCTACGAGCAGTACTTC.

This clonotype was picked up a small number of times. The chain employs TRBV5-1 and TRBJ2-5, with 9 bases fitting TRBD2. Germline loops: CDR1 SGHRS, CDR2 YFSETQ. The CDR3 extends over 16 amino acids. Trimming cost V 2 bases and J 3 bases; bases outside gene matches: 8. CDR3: CASSFFSGRLEETQYF. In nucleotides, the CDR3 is TGCGCCAGCAGCTTCTTTAGCGGGAGACTTGAAGAGACCCAGTACTTC. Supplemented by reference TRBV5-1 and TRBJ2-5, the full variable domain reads KAGVTQTPRYLIKTRGQQVTLSCSPISGHRSVSWYQQTPGQGLQFLFEYFSETQRNKGNFPGRFSGRQFSNSRSEMNVSTLELGDSALYLCASSFFSGRLEETQYFGPGTRLLVL.

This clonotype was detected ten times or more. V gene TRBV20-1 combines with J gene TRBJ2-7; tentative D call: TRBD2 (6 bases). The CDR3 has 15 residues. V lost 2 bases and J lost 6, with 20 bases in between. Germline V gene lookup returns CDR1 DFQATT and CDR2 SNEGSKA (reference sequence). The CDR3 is CSARPTTSTRAEQYF. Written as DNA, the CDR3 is TGCAGTGCTAGACCCACAACTAGCACCCGGGCCGAGCAGTACTTC.

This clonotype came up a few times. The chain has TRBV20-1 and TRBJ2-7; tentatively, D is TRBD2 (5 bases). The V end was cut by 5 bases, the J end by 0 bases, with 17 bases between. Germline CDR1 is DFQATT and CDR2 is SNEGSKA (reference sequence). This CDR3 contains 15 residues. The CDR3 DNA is TGCAGTGCTCCCCCCAGCGGACCTAGCTCCTACGAGCAGTACTTC. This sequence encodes CSAPPSGPSSYEQYF.

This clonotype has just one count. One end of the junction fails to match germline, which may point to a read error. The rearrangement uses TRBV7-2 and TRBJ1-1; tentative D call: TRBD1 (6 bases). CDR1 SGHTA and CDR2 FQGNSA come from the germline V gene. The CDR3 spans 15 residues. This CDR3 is CASSSGTRGVTETFF. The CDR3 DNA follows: TGTGCCAGCAGTTCGGGGACCAGGGGAGTCACTGAAACTTTCTTT.

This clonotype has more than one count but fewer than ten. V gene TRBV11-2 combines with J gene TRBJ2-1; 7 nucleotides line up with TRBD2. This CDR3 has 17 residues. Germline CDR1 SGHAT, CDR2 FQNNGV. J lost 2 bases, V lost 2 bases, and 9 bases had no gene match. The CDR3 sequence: CASSLRDRGRAYNEQFF. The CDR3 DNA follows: TGTGCCAGCAGCTTAAGAGATCGAGGGAGGGCCTACAATGAGCAGTTCTTC. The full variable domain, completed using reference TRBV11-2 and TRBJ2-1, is EAGVAQSPRYKIIEKRQSVAFWCNPISGHATLYWYQQILGQGPKLLIQFQNNGVVDDSQLPKDRFSAERLKGVDSTLKIQPAKLEDSAVYLCASSLRDRGRAYNEQFFGPGTRLTVL.

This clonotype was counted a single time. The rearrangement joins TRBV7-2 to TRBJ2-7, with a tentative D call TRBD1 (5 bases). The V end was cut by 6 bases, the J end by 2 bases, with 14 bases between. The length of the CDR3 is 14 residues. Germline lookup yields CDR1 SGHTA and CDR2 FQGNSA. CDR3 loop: CASSPTTAPYEQYF. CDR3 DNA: TGTGCCAGCAGTCCAACGACAGCCCCCTACGAGCAGTACTTC.

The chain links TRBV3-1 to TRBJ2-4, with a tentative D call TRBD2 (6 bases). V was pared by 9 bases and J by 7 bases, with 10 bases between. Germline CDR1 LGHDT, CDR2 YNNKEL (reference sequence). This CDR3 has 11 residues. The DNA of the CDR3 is TGTGCCAGTGGAGGGACTAACATTCAGTACTTC. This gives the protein CASGGTNIQYF.